This TCR beta chain stems from a study of cytomegalovirus exposure and HLA in healthy donors. Regarding the study as a whole: Later analysis showed TCR association rates varying by HLA locus, highest for DRB1 and lowest for HLA-C. Later analysis associated a missense DCLRE1C variant with TCR beta V- and J-gene trimming. High sensitivity and specificity were reportedly achieved when the classifier diagnosed cytomegalovirus status.

V shed 1 base, J shed 5 bases, and the junction held 0 bases outside the gene matches. Per germline, CDR1 LNHDA and CDR2 SQIVND (reference sequence). The CDR3 is 14 amino acids. This clone was found once. Its antigen is unknown. Both 60 Vbeta primers and 13 Jbeta primers went into the PCR. Profiled with immunoSEQ multiplex PCR; TCRdb holds only in-frame clones, not every one. The sample holds some 140,000 clones, 75% to 80% seen once. The source of this sequence is a man aged 25 to 40 in good health and CMV-seronegative. Sequencing was performed on PBMCs. The J gene is TRBJ2-3, the V gene TRBV19, with 10 bases matching TRBD2. The CDR3 DNA reads as TGTGCCAGTAGTATAGGACTAGCGGGAGATACGCAGTATTTT. This encodes CASSIGLAGDTQYF.